This TCR beta chain was captured by sequencing in a study of blood T cell repertoires in COVID-19. Across the whole study: Sources were T cells, B-cell-depleted T cells, or PBMCs; the material itself was cDNA or gDNA.

Sequenced by immunoSEQ multiplex PCR; TCRdb stores in-frame clones only, minus some. The data show fewer than 120,000 clones, around 74% seen once. Germline loops: CDR1 SGHDT, CDR2 YYEEEE. The CDR3 contains 14 residues. Between the trimmed V and J ends, which lost 4 bases and 2 bases, there was a span of 12 bases. Source material: peripheral blood. J is TRBJ1-2 and V is TRBV5-6; D not resolved. This TCR derives from a woman aged 55-69 years with acute or convalescent COVID-19. CDR3 loop: CASSVSGSNYGYTF. The CDR3 DNA reads TGTGCCAGCAGCGTAAGCGGGTCAAACTATGGCTACACCTTC.